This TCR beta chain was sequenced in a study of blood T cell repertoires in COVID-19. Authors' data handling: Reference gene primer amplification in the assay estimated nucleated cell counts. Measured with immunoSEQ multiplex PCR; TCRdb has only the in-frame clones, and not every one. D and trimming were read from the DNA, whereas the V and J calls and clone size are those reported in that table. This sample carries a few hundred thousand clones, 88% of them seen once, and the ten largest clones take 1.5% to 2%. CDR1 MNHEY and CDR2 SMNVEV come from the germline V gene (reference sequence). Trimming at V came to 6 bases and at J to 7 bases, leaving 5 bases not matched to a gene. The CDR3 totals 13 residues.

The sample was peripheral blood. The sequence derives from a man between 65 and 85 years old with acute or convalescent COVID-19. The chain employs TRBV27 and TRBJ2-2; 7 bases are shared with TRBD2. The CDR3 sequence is CASRGLVGGELFF. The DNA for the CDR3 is TGTGCCAGCAGAGGACTAGTAGGCGGGGAGCTGTTTTTT.